This T cell receptor beta chain was recovered during a study of T-cell reconstitution after alpha-beta-depleted transplantation in children. Trimming at V came to 2 bases and at J to 7 bases, leaving 4 bases not matched to a gene. The CDR3 loop spans 14 amino acids. Researchers prepared the TCRbeta library using unique molecular identifiers, the study reports. MiXCR, applied by TCRdb to the PCR reads, yields one record per CDR3 protein. The sample includes 200,000 to 300,000 distinct CDR3 sequences, about 24% seen only once; the top ten take about 5%. The chain recombines TRBV12-3 or TRBV12-4 with TRBJ2-1; the match to TRBD2 covers 8 bases. The sequences come from PBMCs, mostly from graft donor cells, collected 360 days after TCRalphabeta/CD19-depleted stem cell transplant. This sequence was found in a female patient between 2 and 15 years old who had a stem cell transplant for congenital amegakaryocytic thrombocytopenia, so the T cells may come from the graft donor. DNA of the CDR3: TGTGCCAGCAGTTTAAGCGGGAGCGGAAATGAGCAGTTCTTC. It encodes CASSLSGSGNEQFF.